This TCR beta chain appears in the sequencing data of a study of T cell changes during pregnancy in multiple sclerosis. Here immunoSEQ multiplex PCR was the method, and the copy in TCRdb shows in-frame clones only, minus some. The sample lists about 75,000 clones, 89% occurring once. Per the germline V gene, CDR1 is MNHNY and CDR2 is SVGAGI (reference sequence). The CDR3 is made up of 14 amino acids. Losses at the gene ends were 5 bases for V and 1 base for J; bases not matched to a gene: 4. This TCR was recovered from a female donor in good health, enrolled as a control in a pregnancy study. Sample: peripheral blood, taken in the first trimester of pregnancy. The chain couples TRBV6-6 to TRBJ1-2, with 7 bases that match TRBD1. The CDR3: CASSDRDSNYGYTF. The DNA for the CDR3 is TGTGCCAGCAGTGACCGGGACAGTAACTATGGCTACACCTTC.